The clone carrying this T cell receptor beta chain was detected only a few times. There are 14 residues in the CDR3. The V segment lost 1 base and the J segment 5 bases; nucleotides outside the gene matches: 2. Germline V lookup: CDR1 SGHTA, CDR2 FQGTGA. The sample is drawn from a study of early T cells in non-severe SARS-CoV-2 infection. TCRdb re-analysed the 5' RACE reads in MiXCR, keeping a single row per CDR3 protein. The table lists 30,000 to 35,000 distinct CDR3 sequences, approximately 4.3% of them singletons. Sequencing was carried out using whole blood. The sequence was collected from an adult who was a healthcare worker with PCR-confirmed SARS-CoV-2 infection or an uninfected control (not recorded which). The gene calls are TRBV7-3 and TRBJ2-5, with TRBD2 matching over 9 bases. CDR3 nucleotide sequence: TGTGCCAGCAGCTTAATAGCGGGAGAGGAGACCCAGTACTTC. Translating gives CASSLIAGEETQYF.